Each of the 14 T cell receptor beta chains below was sequenced from the same sample in a study of blood T cell repertoires in COVID-19. The table came from immunoSEQ multiplex PCR; TCRdb's copy has only in-frame clones and leaves some out. The sample yields 250,000 or so clones, approximately 88% seen once. Sequencing input: PBMCs or T cells enriched from blood (not recorded which). The source of these receptors is a woman aged 35 to 49 who had been exposed to COVID-19.

A word on this clone: Sequence at one end of the junction differs from germline and may be a read error. The rearrangement uses TRBV11-1 and TRBJ2-7; 7 bases match TRBD1. The CDR3 totals 13 residues. Per germline, CDR1 SGHAT and CDR2 FQDESV (reference sequence). CDR3 bases: TGTGCCAGCAGCTTAGACAGGGGCAACCGCGGATCCTTC. Translated, it gives CASSLDRGNRGSF.

The rearrangement joins TRBV7-2 to TRBJ2-1, with D maybe TRBD1 (6 bases). The germline gives CDR1 SGHTA, CDR2 FQGNSA. The CDR3 is 13 amino acids. With 5 bases removed from V and 8 bases from J, the gap between germline ends came to 13 bases. CDR3 protein: CASSPDSLYEQFF. CDR3 bases: TGTGCCAGCAGCCCGGACAGCCTCTATGAGCAGTTCTTC.

The V call is TRBV23-1, the J call TRBJ2-3; D might be TRBD1 (5 bases). TRBV23-1 is reported as an ORF; its role is uncertain. Trimming cost V 0 bases and J 2 bases, with 12 bases left between them. The CDR3 sequence is 16 residues long. CDR3 bases: TGCGCCAGCAGTCAATCTCGGACAAACAACACAGATACGCAGTATTTT. This translates into CASSQSRTNNTDTQYF.

This clone came up once. The chain recombines TRBV18 with TRBJ2-2; 8 nucleotides agree with TRBD2. CDR3 size: 17 residues. Germline values: CDR1 KGHSH, CDR2 LQKENI. With V trimmed by 0 bases and J by 0 bases, 3 bases remained unmatched. The CDR3 coding sequence is TGTGCCAGCTCACCACCCTCGGGGGGGGCGAACACCGGGGAGCTGTTTTTT. This translates into CASSPPSGGANTGELFF. The full variable domain, in which reference TRBV18 and TRBJ2-2 provide the parts outside the CDR3, is NAGVMQNPRHLVRRRGQEARLRCSPMKGHSHVYWYRQLPEEGLKFMVYLQKENIIDESGMPKERFSAEFPKEGPSILRIQQVVRGDSAAYFCASSPPSGGANTGELFFGEGSRLTVL.

The table lists this clone with a few counts. The J gene is TRBJ2-4, the V gene TRBV7-9, with 11 bases aligning to TRBD1. Germline CDR1 reads SEHNR; CDR2 reads FQNEAQ (reference sequence). The CDR3 covers 15 residues. V trimming: 4 bases; J trimming: 7 bases; junction bases outside the gene matches: 6. The CDR3 is CASSSSGTGGNIQYF. CDR3 nucleotide sequence: TGTGCCAGCAGCTCGAGCGGGACAGGGGGGAACATTCAGTACTTC.

This chain links TRBV11-2 with TRBJ1-2; D remains unclear. CDR3 length equals 15 residues. V lost 1 base and J lost 0, with 9 bases in between. CDR1 is SGHAT and CDR2 is FQNNGV in the germline V gene. CDR3 DNA: TGTGCCAGCAGCTTAGCGCCAGATCCTAACTATGGCTACACCTTC. Its translation: CASSLAPDPNYGYTF.

This clone was seen only a few times. The rearrangement uses TRBV19 and TRBJ1-5; D is unclear. Germline V gives CDR1 LNHDA, CDR2 SQIVND (reference sequence). V was cut by 2 bases and J by 3 bases, with 8 bases left in between. This CDR3 region has 14 residues. The CDR3 spells CASSISGYNQPQHF. In DNA, the CDR3 is TGTGCCAGTAGTATAAGCGGCTACAATCAGCCCCAGCATTTT.

The chain uses TRBV6-6 and TRBJ1-2, with TRBD1 as a possible D gene (5 bases). CDR1 is MNHNY and CDR2 is SVGAGI in the germline V gene (reference sequence). V lost 2 bases to trimming and J lost 4 bases, with 17 bases between them. The CDR3 is made up of 16 amino acids. As DNA, the CDR3 is TGTGCCAGCAGTTACCCTCAAGTGGAGGGACTCTATGGCTACACCTTC. Protein product: CASSYPQVEGLYGYTF.

The rearrangement joins TRBV7-9 to TRBJ2-3; tentatively, D is TRBD2 (5 bases). Germline CDR1 and CDR2: SEHNR and FQNEAQ (reference sequence). Trimming pared 5 bases from V and 7 bases from J, leaving 10 bases between. The CDR3 is made up of 12 amino acids. The CDR3 DNA reads TGTGCCAGCAGCCTAACGGGGAATACGCAGTATTTT. It yields the protein CASSLTGNTQYF.

J is TRBJ1-4 and V is TRBV27; 8 bases agree with TRBD1. CDR3 size: 14 residues. The J segment lost 6 bases and the V segment lost 5 bases, leaving 5 bases of the junction unmatched. CDR1 is MNHEY and CDR2 is SMNVEV in the germline V gene (reference sequence). The DNA for the CDR3 is TGTGCCAGCAGTCAACAGGGGGGGGATGAAAAACTGTTTTTT. Protein sequence: CASSQQGGDEKLFF.

The chain recombines TRBV28 with TRBJ1-1, with D hard to call. V gave up 1 base and J gave up 1 base, with 13 bases separating them. This CDR3 comprises 16 residues. Looked up from germline, CDR1 is MDHEN and CDR2 is SYDVKM. For the CDR3, the DNA is TGTGCCAGCAGTTTATTCTGGTTGGGAGGGAACACTGAAGCTTTCTTT. Translating gives CASSLFWLGGNTEAFF.

This clone was seen once. The chain carries TRBV9 and TRBJ2-1, with 9 bases matching TRBD2. J gave up 4 bases and V 0 bases, and 5 bases lay outside the gene matches. Germline V gene data show CDR1 as SGDLS and CDR2 as YYNGEE. The CDR3 extends over 16 amino acids. As DNA, the CDR3 is TGTGCCAGCAGCGTAGTCCCTAGCGGGAATTACAATGAGCAGTTCTTC. This gives the protein CASSVVPSGNYNEQFF.

The chain is built from TRBV7-4 and TRBJ1-2; possible D gene TRBD1, 6 bases. The V gene lost 1 base and the J gene lost 4 bases, with 16 bases spanning the gap. The CDR3 is 16 amino acids. Germline V gene lookup returns CDR1 SGHVT and CDR2 SQSDAQ. CDR3 sequence: CASSLVPRGRSYGYTF. The CDR3 bases are TGTGCCAGCAGCTTAGTCCCCAGGGGAAGGAGCTATGGCTACACCTTC.

The V and J genes are TRBV7-9 and TRBJ1-1; 7 bases match TRBD1. Germline trimming cut 3 bases from V and 0 bases from J; bases unmatched to any gene: 4. The CDR3 contains 15 residues. The germline V gene encodes CDR1 SEHNR and CDR2 FQNEAQ (reference sequence). Here the CDR3 reads CASSFQTGMNTEAFF. The CDR3 nucleotides are TGTGCCAGCAGCTTTCAGACAGGGATGAACACTGAAGCTTTCTTT.